The present entry profiles one T cell receptor beta chain with its context. The target antigen is unknown. Unrecorded immune exposures were likely, despite nominal health at sampling. PCR primers comprised 60 Vbeta and 13 Jbeta primers. Sequencing used immunoSEQ multiplex PCR; TCRdb keeps in-frame clones, though not all of them. The sample has more than 80,000 clones, around 64% seen once; the top ten hold 3% to 3.5%. The CDR3 consists of 13 residues. Per germline, CDR1 GTSNPN and CDR2 SVGIG (reference sequence). J was trimmed by 6 bases and V by 5 bases; bases with no gene match: 7. The data stem from a study of cytomegalovirus exposure and HLA in healthy donors. General study points: Reports credit the classifier with highly specific, highly sensitive diagnosis of cytomegalovirus status. Roughly 170 TCR beta chains were listed as cytomegalovirus-associated. Only CMV serostatus was available as immune exposure information.

This chain uses TRBV30 with TRBJ2-1; 7 bases are a match to TRBD2. This receptor was taken from a man aged 60 to 75 in good health and CMV-seronegative. The sequencing sample was made of PBMCs. CDR3 nucleotides: TGTGCCTGGGGGAGGGTAGCCTCCAATGAGCAGTTCTTC. Translating it yields CAWGRVASNEQFF.